Below are 24 T cell receptor beta chains sequenced from a single sample in a study of CD8 T cells in Susac syndrome. With random hexamers, roughly 0.45 to 1 ug RNA was reverse transcribed. TCRdb independently ran MiXCR on the immunoSEQ multiplex PCR reads; one entry per CDR3 protein. Of approximately 210,000 distinct CDR3 sequences in the sample, about 94% were seen once. Specimen: CD4+ T cells from PBMCs. Every receptor here comes from a human donor with Susac syndrome.

In this sample, this clonotype turned up once. This chain links TRBV20-1 with TRBJ1-2, with 7 bases lining up with TRBD1. The CDR3 runs 13 residues. Germline assignment: CDR1 DFQATT and CDR2 SNEGSKA (reference sequence). The V and J ends lost 5 bases and 5 bases, in that order; junction bases with no gene match: 8. The CDR3: CSAYDRVLYGYTF. CDR3 sequence (DNA): TGCAGTGCTTACGACAGGGTGCTTTATGGCTACACCTTC.

The chain combines TRBV28 with TRBJ1-5; TRBD1 might be the D (6 bases). V dropped 5 bases and J dropped 4 bases, with 15 bases sitting between them. CDR1 and CDR2 from the germline V gene are MDHEN and SYDVKM. The CDR3 runs 15 residues. The CDR3 region has the DNA TGTGCCAGCAGTGAGCCGGGGGGCGCAAATCAGCCCCAGCATTTT. Translated, it gives CASSEPGGANQPQHF.

The chain recombines TRBV20-1 with TRBJ2-3, with TRBD2 matching over 9 bases. Per germline, CDR1 DFQATT and CDR2 SNEGSKA (reference sequence). The CDR3 covers 14 residues. J gave up 2 bases and V 3 bases, and 3 bases lay outside the gene matches. CDR3 nucleotides: TGCAGTGCTAGGCTAGCGGGGTACACAGATACGCAGTATTTT. Translated, it gives CSARLAGYTDTQYF.

The chain uses TRBV28 and TRBJ1-5; D is unclear. Germline V lookup: CDR1 MDHEN, CDR2 SYDVKM. With 2 bases removed from V and 5 bases from J, the gap between germline ends came to 7 bases. The CDR3 extends over 13 amino acids. Here the CDR3 reads CASSLLGYQPQHF. In DNA form, the CDR3 reads TGTGCCAGCAGTTTACTCGGTTATCAGCCCCAGCATTTT.

The chain recombines TRBV27 with TRBJ1-1, with D possibly TRBD1 on 5 matching bases. CDR1 is MNHEY, CDR2 SMNVEV, per germline (reference sequence). The CDR3 is made up of 16 amino acids. The V end was cut by 2 bases, the J end by 1 base, with 14 bases between. CDR3 coding DNA: TGTGCCAGCAGTTTAGGGGAGGGCAGGGCGAACACTGAAGCTTTCTTT. It is translated as CASSLGEGRANTEAFF.

This clonotype was observed once. This chain uses TRBV20-1 with TRBJ2-3; D is possibly TRBD2 (7 bases). The CDR3 length is 15 residues. V lost 3 bases and J lost 0, with 13 bases in between. The germline CDR1 and CDR2 sequences are DFQATT and SNEGSKA (reference sequence). The CDR3 protein is CSASGAGASTDTQYF. The CDR3 coding sequence is TGCAGTGCTAGTGGGGCGGGGGCTAGCACAGATACGCAGTATTTT.

The genes are TRBV29-1 and TRBJ2-1; D unclear. The CDR3 is 12 amino acids. Per the germline V gene, CDR1 is SQVTM and CDR2 is ANQGSEA. Trimming cost V 3 bases and J 6 bases, with 9 bases left between them. For the CDR3, the DNA is TGCAGCGTTGAGGTTAGCAGCAATGAGCAGTTCTTC. Translated: CSVEVSSNEQFF.

The V gene is TRBV30, the J gene TRBJ2-1, with TRBD2 identical over 10 bases. The germline V gene has CDR1 GTSNPN and CDR2 SVGIG (reference sequence). J lost 5 bases, V lost 8 bases, and 6 bases had no gene match. This CDR3 spans 13 amino acids. DNA for the CDR3: TGTGCCCTTAGCGGGGGGCCTAACAATGAGCAGTTCTTC. Translation gives CALSGGPNNEQFF. Based on the CDR3 plus reference TRBV30 and TRBJ2-1, the full variable domain is SQTIHQWPATLVQPVGSPLSLECTVEGTSNPNLYWYRQAAGRGLQLLFYSVGIGQISSEVPQNLSASRPQDRQFILSSKKLLLSDSGFYLCALSGGPNNEQFFGPGTRLTVL.

This chain connects TRBV7-3 to TRBJ2-7; the D gene is possibly TRBD2 (5 bases). The V end was cut by 5 bases, the J end by 2 bases, with 13 bases between. This CDR3 comprises 14 residues. Germline V gene sequence: CDR1 SGHTA, CDR2 FQGTGA. The CDR3 reads CASSSSGNPYEQYF. The CDR3 bases are TGTGCCAGCAGCAGTTCGGGGAACCCCTACGAGCAGTACTTC. The full variable domain, its missing parts supplied by reference TRBV7-3 and TRBJ2-7, is GAGVSQTPSNKVTEKGKYVELRCDPISGHTALYWYRQSLGQGPEFLIYFQGTGAADDSGLPNDRFFAVRPEGSVSTLKIQRTERGDSAVYLCASSSSGNPYEQYFGPGTRLTVT.

This chain links TRBV6-2 or TRBV6-3 with TRBJ2-5, with 16 bases lining up with TRBD2. Per germline, CDR1 MNHEY and CDR2 SVGEGT. Losses at the gene ends were 4 bases for V and 4 bases for J; bases not matched to a gene: 9. The CDR3 is made up of 18 amino acids. The CDR3, as DNA: TGTGCCAGCAGTTTGGGGGGACTAGCGGGGGGGCTCGGAGAGACCCAGTACTTC. Its translation is CASSLGGLAGGLGETQYF.

The gene calls are TRBV30 and TRBJ2-2; 8 nucleotides agree with TRBD2. The CDR3 sequence is 12 residues long. With 5 bases clipped from V and 11 bases from J, the junction kept 7 bases outside the gene matches. The germline V gene has CDR1 GTSNPN and CDR2 SVGIG (reference sequence). The CDR3 DNA reads TGTGCCTGGCGGGGGGGGCCGGGAGAGCTGTTTTTT. This codes for CAWRGGPGELFF. Filled out from reference TRBV30 and TRBJ2-2, the complete variable domain reads SQTIHQWPATLVQPVGSPLSLECTVEGTSNPNLYWYRQAAGRGLQLLFYSVGIGQISSEVPQNLSASRPQDRQFILSSKKLLLSDSGFYLCAWRGGPGELFFGEGSRLTVL.

V is TRBV20-1 and J is TRBJ2-7, with 8 positions matching TRBD2. With V trimmed by 7 bases and J by 4 bases, 18 bases remained unmatched. Germline V gene sequence: CDR1 DFQATT, CDR2 SNEGSKA (reference sequence). The CDR3 covers 16 residues. CDR3 coding DNA: TGCAGTGTTAGGCCCCCCACACTAGCGGTCGATTACGAGCAGTACTTC. Translating it yields CSVRPPTLAVDYEQYF.

This chain joins TRBV30 and TRBJ2-7; TRBD2 matches 7 bases. The CDR3 has 15 residues. V trimming: 4 bases; J trimming: 4 bases; junction bases outside the gene matches: 13. The germline V gene has CDR1 GTSNPN and CDR2 SVGIG (reference sequence). In nucleotides, the CDR3 is TGTGCCTGGACAGACGGGGGGACCGCGGTTTACGAGCAGTACTTC. This translates into CAWTDGGTAVYEQYF.

The chain recombines TRBV12-3 or TRBV12-4 with TRBJ1-4; no firm D call. Trimming took 6 bases from V and 8 from J, leaving 13 bases between them. CDR3 length: 13 amino acids. The chain's CDR3 is CASRSRSREKLFF. The CDR3 region has the DNA TGTGCCAGCAGGTCCCGCAGCAGGGAAAAACTGTTTTTT.

This chain connects TRBV7-2 to TRBJ2-5; D ambiguous. The CDR3 consists of 14 residues. Looked up from germline, CDR1 is SGHTA and CDR2 is FQGNSA. V was clipped by 1 base and J by 1 base, with 7 bases between them. CDR3 sequence: CASSLGRVQETQYF. CDR3 nucleotide sequence: TGTGCCAGCAGCTTAGGACGGGTCCAAGAGACCCAGTACTTC.

The V gene is TRBV5-4, the J gene TRBJ1-3; a weak D match, TRBD1 (5 bases). Germline V gives CDR1 SGHNT, CDR2 YYREEE (reference sequence). CDR3 length: 15 amino acids. V was cut by 3 bases and J by 4 bases, with 14 bases left in between. The CDR3 here is CASSSGQGNGNTIYF. For the CDR3, the DNA is TGTGCCAGCAGCTCAGGTCAGGGAAACGGAAACACCATATATTTT.

The CDR3 loop is CAWSSEWGETQYF. The CDR3 DNA follows: TGTGCCTGGAGTTCCGAATGGGGGGAGACCCAGTACTTC. This sequence joins TRBV30 and TRBJ2-5; D may be TRBD1 or TRBD2 (5 bases each). Trimming shortened V by 2 bases and J by 5 bases, and 12 bases separated the two germline ends. CDR3 size: 13 residues. Germline CDR1 reads GTSNPN; CDR2 reads SVGIG (reference sequence).

This clonotype has just one count. The CDR3 coding sequence is TGTGCCAGCAGCTTGGAGACCGGGACAGGGGGAACCCTCCACTTT. Translated: CASSLETGTGGTLHF. The chain has TRBV5-4 and TRBJ1-6; 11 bases agree with TRBD1. The length of the CDR3 is 15 residues. Germline V gene sequence: CDR1 SGHNT, CDR2 YYREEE (reference sequence). The junction had 7 bases not matched to a gene; V was cut back by 0 bases and J by 14 bases.

This chain uses TRBV24-1 with TRBJ2-3; D is possibly TRBD1 (6 bases). Between the trimmed V and J ends, which lost 7 bases and 2 bases, there was a span of 15 bases. The CDR3 contains 15 residues. The germline CDR1 and CDR2 sequences are KGHDR and SFDVKD. CDR3 DNA: TGTGCCACCAGCCCCTCCCAGGGGATCACAGATACGCAGTATTTT. It translates to CATSPSQGITDTQYF.

The chain combines TRBV20-1 with TRBJ2-7; 8 bases are a match to TRBD1. Germline CDR1 is DFQATT and CDR2 is SNEGSKA (reference sequence). With 5 bases clipped from V and 0 bases from J, the junction kept 18 bases outside the gene matches. CDR3 size: 18 residues. The CDR3 is CSARGQGMWDASSYEQYF. Here the CDR3 DNA reads TGCAGTGCTCGAGGACAGGGCATGTGGGATGCGAGCTCCTACGAGCAGTACTTC.

The DNA of the CDR3 is TGTGCCAGCAGCTTGGCGGCCGGGACTGAAGCTTTCTTT. As protein: CASSLAAGTEAFF. V is TRBV5-6 and J is TRBJ1-1; D is unresolved. CDR1 is SGHDT, CDR2 YYEEEE, per germline. V lost 0 bases and J lost 5, with 8 bases in between. The CDR3 runs 13 residues.

The genes are TRBV5-6 and TRBJ2-3, with 9 bases identical to TRBD1. The CDR3 contains 16 residues. The germline V gene has CDR1 SGHDT and CDR2 YYEEEE. The V gene end was trimmed by 2 bases and the J gene end by 3 bases; junction bases not matched to a gene: 7. The CDR3 protein is CASSFGLGQGTDTQYF. CDR3 nucleotides: TGTGCCAGCAGCTTTGGTTTGGGACAGGGAACAGATACGCAGTATTTT.

The chain combines TRBV4-3 with TRBJ1-6; 7 nucleotides match TRBD1. This CDR3 spans 14 amino acids. The J segment lost 10 bases and the V segment lost 3 bases, leaving 6 bases of the junction unmatched. The V gene's germline CDR1 is LGHNA and CDR2 YSLEER. DNA of the CDR3: TGCGCCAGCAGCCAGCAAACAGGGGACTCACCCCTCCACTTT. Its protein product is CASSQQTGDSPLHF.

V is TRBV30 and J is TRBJ1-2; D remains ambiguous. This CDR3 contains 15 residues. Germline V gene data show CDR1 as GTSNPN and CDR2 as SVGIG (reference sequence). The V end lost 0 bases, the J end lost 8 bases, and 19 bases lay between the germline ends. This CDR3 is CAWSVVGPGTGGYTF. The CDR3 nucleotides are TGTGCCTGGAGTGTAGTGGGCCCGGGTACCGGAGGCTACACCTTC.